This T cell receptor (beta chain) was captured by sequencing in a study of response to subunit inactivated influenza vaccine. Germline CDR1 reads SQVTM; CDR2 reads ANQGSEA. The CDR3 has 12 residues. V lost 4 bases, J lost 1 base, and 7 bases lay in between. This clonotype was recorded at least ten times. TCRdb analysed the RT-PCR reads with MiXCR anew, one entry per CDR3 protein. This sample has more than 700,000 distinct CDR3 sequences, with approximately 21% found just once. The V call is TRBV29-1, the J call TRBJ2-5, with D unclear. Material: PBMCs from blood, obtained 4 to 6 days after vaccination. The sequence derives from a man aged 45-60 years who received an inactivated influenza vaccine. The DNA for the CDR3 is TGCAGCGTTGTCCAGGCCCAAGAGACCCAGTACTTC. This gives the protein CSVVQAQETQYF.